A single sample gave rise to the 7 T cell receptor beta chains below, sequenced in a study of shared clonotypes between healthy human individuals. Assay used: immunoSEQ multiplex PCR; TCRdb lists only in-frame clones, some missing. Altogether 2,500,000 or so clones are present, 92% being singletons, with the ten largest covering about 0.36%. Sequencing was carried out using naive CD4+ T cells from PBMCs. As to subset: CD45RA+ positively selected. All receptors come from a man aged 18 to 35 in good health. Some clones in this sample may be carry-over from other donors' samples.

The chain links TRBV6-5 to TRBJ2-7; D uncertain. Germline CDR1 and CDR2: MNHEY and SVGAGI. The CDR3 sequence is 14 residues long. Trimming removed 9 bases at V and 0 bases at J, with 15 bases between. CDR3 DNA: TGTGCCAGTCGTAGGAACCGCTACTCCTACGAGCAGTACTTC. It specifies CASRRNRYSYEQYF.

The V gene is TRBV7-6, the J gene TRBJ2-5; D not resolved. Trimming took off 4 bases at V and 1 base at J, with 7 bases between the two ends. This CDR3 is built from 13 residues. From germline, CDR1 is SGHVS and CDR2 FNYEAQ. The CDR3 sequence: CASSYSRQETQYF. CDR3 nucleotide sequence: TGTGCCAGCAGCTACTCCCGCCAAGAGACCCAGTACTTC.

Points on this clone: The sample carries other DNA sequences with the same CDR3. Written as DNA, the CDR3 is TGCGCCAGCAGCTTATCGGTCACCGGGGAGCTGTTTTTT. Encoded protein: CASSLSVTGELFF. The chain is built from TRBV5-1 and TRBJ2-2; D gene unclear. There are 13 residues in the CDR3. Germline lookup yields CDR1 SGHRS and CDR2 YFSETQ. V lost 2 bases and J 4 bases, leaving 6 bases between the germline ends.

This chain links TRBV5-1 with TRBJ1-4, with D possibly matching TRBD1 (5 bases). The CDR3 totals 15 residues. Germline V lookup: CDR1 SGHRS, CDR2 YFSETQ. Trimming stripped 3 bases from V and 7 bases from J, with 16 bases between. CDR3 residues: CASSSLRGVGEKLFF. The CDR3 DNA follows: TGCGCCAGCAGCTCCCTCCGGGGCGTGGGTGAAAAACTGTTTTTT.

The chain has TRBV21-1 and TRBJ1-2; TRBD1 is the table's D call, not checked against the DNA. TRBV21-1 is shown as a pseudogene. The CDR3 is 15 residues long. The CDR3 DNA follows: TGTGCCAGCAGCCTAGACAGGGGGCCGAACTATGGCTACACCTTC. This gives the protein CASSLDRGPNYGYTF.

V usage is TRBV28 and J usage is TRBJ2-3; TRBD2 agrees at 14 bases. Germline V gene lookup returns CDR1 MDHEN and CDR2 SYDVKM. CDR3 length equals 17 residues. With V trimmed by 6 bases and J by 3 bases, 8 bases remained unmatched. The chain's CDR3 is CASSPTRTSGRTDTQYF. In nucleotides, the CDR3 is TGTGCCAGCAGCCCCACCCGGACTAGCGGGAGGACAGATACGCAGTATTTT.

The chain recombines TRBV25-1 with TRBJ2-5, with D maybe TRBD2 (5 bases). CDR1 is MGHDK, CDR2 SYGVNS, per germline. The CDR3 loop spans 16 amino acids. Deletions cut 3 bases from V and 5 bases from J, with 19 bases between. CDR3 amino acids: CASSEHGKKGSETQYF. The CDR3 DNA sequence: TGTGCCAGCAGTGAGCACGGGAAGAAGGGTTCGGAGACCCAGTACTTC.